The present T cell receptor beta chain was sequenced within a study of early T cells in non-severe SARS-CoV-2 infection. Separate cDNA molecules each had unique molecular identifiers attached to them. One entry per CDR3 protein, called by TCRdb with MiXCR from the 5' RACE reads. The table has approximately 120,000 distinct CDR3 sequences, about 16% seen once. In germline, CDR1 is SQVTM, CDR2 ANQGSEA. The CDR3 has 13 residues. V lost 5 bases, J lost 4 bases, and 8 bases stayed unmatched. Sequenced sample: whole blood. This clonotype was obtained from an adult who was a healthcare worker with PCR-confirmed SARS-CoV-2 infection or an uninfected control (not recorded which). This chain links TRBV29-1 with TRBJ2-7; 7 nucleotides match TRBD2. The CDR3 DNA reads TGCAGCGTTATGGGCGGGGGAAGGTACGAGCAGTACTTC. Protein: CSVMGGGRYEQYF.